One sample yielded the 15 T cell receptor beta chains listed below, sequenced in a study of CD8 T cells in Susac syndrome (dated by TCRdb to the late 2010s). Preparation of the library involved the immunoSEQ multiplex PCR assay. RNA was extracted with the RNeasy kit and about 0.5 to 1 ug was reverse transcribed using random hexamers. TCRdb passed the public sequencing reads through fastp at Q25 and MiXCR, retaining productive beta sequences. Each entry merges the rows of one CDR3 protein and shows their most common DNA and genes. The sample yields roughly 120,000 distinct CDR3 sequences; around 94% were counted once. Clones ranked in the top ten supply 0.095% to 0.15% of the sample. The specimen sequenced was CD4+ T cells from PBMCs. The origin of the receptors is a human donor with multiple sclerosis.

This rearrangement joins TRBV5-4 to TRBJ2-4, with D possibly being TRBD2 (5 bases). The CDR3 is made up of 17 amino acids. CDR1 and CDR2 (germline): SGHNT, YYREEE (reference sequence). Trimming shortened V by 5 bases and J by 1 base, and 19 bases separated the two germline ends. CDR3 region: CASSPPVGGSAKNIQYF. CDR3 sequence (DNA): TGTGCCAGCAGTCCTCCCGTGGGCGGGTCTGCCAAAAACATTCAGTACTTC.

This chain links TRBV5-1 with TRBJ1-1; tentative D call: TRBD1 (5 bases). V shed 0 bases and J shed 8 bases, with 14 bases lying between them. The CDR3 spans 14 residues. Germline V lookup: CDR1 SGHRS, CDR2 YFSETQ. The CDR3, as DNA: TGCGCCAGCAGCTTGGGGGGACTCGATAAGGAAGCTTTCTTT. The encoded protein is CASSLGGLDKEAFF. The whole variable domain, remainder taken from reference TRBV5-1 and TRBJ1-1, is KAGVTQTPRYLIKTRGQQVTLSCSPISGHRSVSWYQQTPGQGLQFLFEYFSETQRNKGNFPGRFSGRQFSNSRSEMNVSTLELGDSALYLCASSLGGLDKEAFFGQGTRLTVV.

The rearrangement uses TRBV6-5 and TRBJ2-1; tentative D call: TRBD1 (6 bases). Deletions cut 6 bases from V and 9 bases from J, with 9 bases between. The CDR3 is 11 amino acids. CDR1 and CDR2 from the germline V gene are MNHEY and SVGAGI. In DNA, the CDR3 is TGTGCCAGCAGAATGGGGGCTGAGCAGTTCTTC. This translates into CASRMGAEQFF.

The rearrangement joins TRBV27 to TRBJ2-1; D may correspond to TRBD1 or TRBD2 (5 bases each). The CDR3 covers 16 residues. With 6 bases removed from V and 1 base from J, the gap between germline ends came to 16 bases. Germline V gene lookup returns CDR1 MNHEY and CDR2 SMNVEV (reference sequence). The CDR3 loop reads CASRSRDLSSYNEQFF. In nucleotides, the CDR3 is TGTGCCAGCAGGTCTCGGGACCTCTCATCCTACAATGAGCAGTTCTTC.

This clonotype was found once. The chain combines TRBV5-4 with TRBJ1-5, with 7 bases matching TRBD1. The germline V gene encodes CDR1 SGHNT and CDR2 YYREEE (reference sequence). The junction had 8 bases not matched to a gene; V was cut back by 4 bases and J by 1 base. The CDR3 runs 16 residues. CDR3 in amino acids: CASSVTGSRSNQPQHF. The CDR3 DNA is TGTGCCAGCAGCGTGACAGGGAGTAGGAGCAATCAGCCCCAGCATTTT.

The chain's CDR3 is CASPGAAPQSPLHF. The CDR3 DNA follows: TGTGCCAGTCCTGGGGCGGCACCACAGTCACCCCTCCACTTT. The chain carries TRBV28 and TRBJ1-6, with D perhaps matching TRBD1 (5 bases). The CDR3 is 14 residues long. V shed 9 bases and J shed 10 bases, with 19 bases lying between them. CDR1 and CDR2 from the germline V gene are MDHEN and SYDVKM.

The chain links TRBV3-1 to TRBJ2-1; no clear D. Trimming took 0 bases from V and 4 from J, leaving 10 bases between them. This CDR3 region has 15 residues. CDR1 and CDR2 from the germline V gene are LGHDT and YNNKEL (reference sequence). CDR3 in DNA: TGTGCCAGCAGCCAAGAAGGGCAGAAATACAATGAGCAGTTCTTC. The encoded protein is CASSQEGQKYNEQFF.

This clonotype was seen only a few times. This rearrangement joins TRBV9 to TRBJ1-1; D is undetermined. V shed 2 bases and J shed 0 bases, with 14 bases lying between them. The CDR3 runs to 16 residues. Germline CDR1 is SGDLS and CDR2 is YYNGEE. This CDR3 reads CASSVHPPAMNTEAFF. The CDR3 DNA sequence: TGTGCCAGCAGCGTCCACCCCCCAGCCATGAACACTGAAGCTTTCTTT.

V is TRBV4-2 and J is TRBJ1-2, with TRBD1 matching 10 bases. The V and J ends lost 0 bases and 5 bases, in that order; junction bases with no gene match: 6. The CDR3 loop spans 16 amino acids. Germline loops: CDR1 LGHNA, CDR2 YNFKEQ. The CDR3 DNA reads TGTGCCAGCAGCCAAGATCCCAAGGACAGGGGGTATGGCTACACCTTC. It codes for CASSQDPKDRGYGYTF.

V is TRBV3-1 and J is TRBJ2-4; D remains ambiguous. In germline, CDR1 is LGHDT, CDR2 YNNKEL (reference sequence). The CDR3 consists of 15 residues. Trimming removed 1 base at V and 3 bases at J, with 10 bases between. CDR3 amino acids: CASSQVAHGKNIQYF. The DNA for the CDR3 is TGTGCCAGCAGCCAAGTAGCACACGGCAAAAACATTCAGTACTTC. Looking up the rest from reference TRBV3-1 and TRBJ2-4 gives the full variable domain: DTAVSQTPKYLVTQMGNDKSIKCEQNLGHDTMYWYKQDSKKFLKIMFSYNNKELIINETVPNRFSPKSPDKAHLNLHINSLELGDSAVYFCASSQVAHGKNIQYFGAGTRLSVL.

The chain employs TRBV9 and TRBJ1-1; D unresolved. The CDR3 has 14 residues. V dropped 0 bases and J dropped 6 bases, with 12 bases sitting between them. Germline V gives CDR1 SGDLS, CDR2 YYNGEE. CDR3 sequence reads: CASSVAPVSPEAFF. CDR3 bases: TGTGCCAGCAGCGTAGCCCCCGTAAGCCCTGAAGCTTTCTTT.

This sequence joins TRBV7-2 and TRBJ2-7, with D maybe TRBD1 (5 bases). CDR3 length: 15 amino acids. V shed 5 bases and J shed 7 bases, with 21 bases lying between them. Germline V gene data show CDR1 as SGHTA and CDR2 as FQGNSA. This CDR3 is CASSPNMGRAEEQYF. Written as DNA, the CDR3 is TGTGCCAGCAGCCCCAACATGGGCAGGGCGGAAGAGCAGTACTTC.

This chain connects TRBV6-2 or TRBV6-3 to TRBJ1-2; D is undetermined. CDR1 is MNHEY, CDR2 SVGEGT, per germline. The CDR3 runs to 11 residues. V was pared by 4 bases and J by 4 bases, with 4 bases between. CDR3 protein: CASSFLYGYTF. The CDR3 bases are TGTGCCAGCAGTTTCCTCTATGGCTACACCTTC.

Only one count was recorded for this clonotype. V gene TRBV7-2 combines with J gene TRBJ2-7; 7 bases are a match to TRBD1. This CDR3 has 14 amino acids. Germline V gives CDR1 SGHTA, CDR2 FQGNSA. V was clipped by 4 bases and J by 0 bases; unmatched bases: 3. The CDR3 bases are TGTGCCAGCAGCTCGGACAGGATCTCCTACGAGCAGTACTTC. Translating it yields CASSSDRISYEQYF.

The V gene is TRBV3-1, the J gene TRBJ1-2, with 7 nucleotides matching TRBD1. The CDR3 is 15 amino acids. V lost 0 bases, J lost 5 bases, and 6 bases stayed unmatched. Looked up from germline, CDR1 is LGHDT and CDR2 is YNNKEL (reference sequence). The CDR3 bases are TGTGCCAGCAGCCAAGAGAACGTCAGGGGGTATGGCTACACCTTC. Its protein product is CASSQENVRGYGYTF. The whole variable domain, filled in from reference TRBV3-1 and TRBJ1-2, reads DTAVSQTPKYLVTQMGNDKSIKCEQNLGHDTMYWYKQDSKKFLKIMFSYNNKELIINETVPNRFSPKSPDKAHLNLHINSLELGDSAVYFCASSQENVRGYGYTFGSGTRLTVV.